This T cell receptor (beta chain) was recovered during a study of beta chain features in type 1 diabetes. This clone was detected a few times. cDNA synthesis used the whole RNA isolate, giving expressed TCRB sequences. The table came from immunoSEQ multiplex PCR; TCRdb's copy has only in-frame clones and leaves some out. The sample consists of around 400,000 clones, more than 13% of them appearing once. Per germline, CDR1 SNHLY and CDR2 FYNNEI. The CDR3 totals 13 residues. Trimming took 6 bases from V and 5 from J, leaving 10 bases between them. The sequenced material came from naive CD4+ T cells from blood. The receptor's source is a woman aged 18-29 years in good health. The chain is built from TRBV2 and TRBJ2-2; no reliable D call. The DNA of the CDR3 is TGTGCCAGCAGAGTCCAGGAAACCGGGGAGCTGTTTTTT. It translates to CASRVQETGELFF.